These 26 T cell receptor beta chains originate from one sample sequenced in a study of blood T cell repertoires in COVID-19. Sequenced by immunoSEQ multiplex PCR; TCRdb stores in-frame clones only, minus some. This repertoire shows around 72,000 clones, approximately 91% found once; its top ten account for under 15%. Material: peripheral blood. Every receptor here comes from a human donor with active COVID-19. The donor label of this sample is uncertain.

The genes are TRBV5-1 and TRBJ2-2; D may be TRBD1 (6 bases). Between the trimmed V and J ends, which lost 0 bases and 6 bases, there was a span of 12 bases. There are 15 residues in the CDR3. CDR1 and CDR2 from the germline V gene are SGHRS and YFSETQ. The CDR3 loop reads CASSLVAGVSGELFF. DNA for the CDR3: TGCGCCAGCAGCTTGGTCGCAGGGGTTTCCGGGGAGCTGTTTTTT.

V is TRBV15 and J is TRBJ2-3; a weak D match, TRBD2 (5 bases). The CDR3 contains 15 residues. The V and J ends lost 0 bases and 3 bases respectively, with 10 bases between them. The germline V gene encodes CDR1 LNHNV and CDR2 YYDKDF (reference sequence). The CDR3 loop is CATSREGVRTDTQYF. The CDR3, as DNA: TGTGCCACCAGCAGAGAGGGAGTCCGAACAGATACGCAGTATTTT.

The chain couples TRBV9 to TRBJ2-6, with 7 bases lining up with TRBD1. The germline V gene has CDR1 SGDLS and CDR2 YYNGEE. Unmatched junction bases numbered 11, after V lost 2 bases and J lost 0 bases. The CDR3 spans 19 residues. The CDR3 coding sequence is TGTGCCAGCAGCGTTTATGACAGGGTCGGAACCTCTGGGGCCAACGTCCTGACTTTC. Translation: CASSVYDRVGTSGANVLTF.

The chain couples TRBV5-1 to TRBJ1-3; D gene ambiguous. In germline, CDR1 is SGHRS, CDR2 YFSETQ. The CDR3 is 11 amino acids. Trimming removed 4 bases from V and 7 bases from J, with 6 bases in between. CDR3 region: CASSELNTIYF. The CDR3, as DNA: TGCGCCAGCAGCGAACTCAACACCATATATTTT.

This clone was detected once. This chain uses TRBV10-2 with TRBJ1-1; 8 bases are shared with TRBD1. Trimming took 4 bases from V and 7 from J; bases not matched to a gene: 5. CDR3 size: 13 residues. Germline values: CDR1 WSHSY, CDR2 SAAADI. CDR3 residues: CASSVGTGVEAFF. In DNA form, the CDR3 reads TGCGCCAGCAGTGTAGGGACAGGAGTTGAAGCTTTCTTT.

This sequence joins TRBV27 and TRBJ2-7; possibly TRBD1 for D (5 bases). Germline CDR1 reads MNHEY; CDR2 reads SMNVEV (reference sequence). The V and J ends lost 5 bases and 7 bases respectively, with 9 bases between them. The CDR3 is 11 amino acids. CDR3 nucleotide sequence: TGTGCCAGCAGTGGGGCATTTGAGCAGTACTTC. Translation gives CASSGAFEQYF.

The DNA of the CDR3 is TGTGCCAGCAGCTTGCAGGGTAACACTGAAGCTTTCTTT. Translating it yields CASSLQGNTEAFF. V and J are TRBV7-3 and TRBJ1-1; weak D call: TRBD1 (5 bases). V was trimmed by 3 bases and J by 2 bases, leaving 7 bases between them. The CDR3 is 13 amino acids. Germline V gene lookup returns CDR1 SGHTA and CDR2 FQGTGA.

The J gene is TRBJ2-7, the V gene TRBV24-1, with 12 bases identical to TRBD2. The CDR3 is made up of 15 amino acids. The V gene end was trimmed by 4 bases and the J gene end by 7 bases; junction bases not matched to a gene: 7. Germline V gene data show CDR1 as KGHDR and CDR2 as SFDVKD. The CDR3 DNA is TGTGCCACCAGTGAGACTAGCGGGGGACGGGGAGAGCAGTACTTC. It encodes CATSETSGGRGEQYF.

This clone was counted a few times. This chain uses TRBV10-3 with TRBJ2-3, with 9 bases fitting TRBD1. This CDR3 is 15 amino acids long. J lost 2 bases, V lost 6 bases, and 6 bases had no gene match. The germline V gene encodes CDR1 ENHRY and CDR2 SYGVKD. The CDR3 is CAIRTGTGITDTQYF. The CDR3 DNA is TGTGCCATCAGAACCGGGACAGGGATCACAGATACGCAGTATTTT.

V and J are TRBV2 and TRBJ2-3; a possible D gene is TRBD2 (5 bases). The CDR3 covers 13 residues. Germline CDR1 SNHLY, CDR2 FYNNEI. V was shortened by 6 bases and J by 2 bases, with 9 bases between the two germline ends. This chain's CDR3 is CASRGAVTDTQYF. CDR3 nucleotides: TGTGCCAGCAGGGGAGCTGTCACAGATACGCAGTATTTT.

This chain connects TRBV6-1 to TRBJ1-1; 8 bases agree with TRBD1. This CDR3 region has 16 residues. V lost 4 bases, J lost 4 bases, and 11 bases stayed unmatched. Per the germline V gene, CDR1 is MNHNS and CDR2 is SASEGT. This CDR3 reads CASSARTGSRFTEAFF. CDR3 nucleotide sequence: TGTGCCAGCAGTGCGCGGACAGGGAGTCGATTCACTGAAGCTTTCTTT.

The rearrangement links TRBV9 to TRBJ2-3; 7 bases align to TRBD2. Trimming took 4 bases from V and 4 from J; bases not matched to a gene: 15. This CDR3 comprises 17 residues. The V gene's germline CDR1 is SGDLS and CDR2 YYNGEE. The CDR3 DNA follows: TGTGCCAGCAGCTCCTCCTCGGGGGGAGGGCGGGCAGATACGCAGTATTTT. Its protein is CASSSSSGGGRADTQYF.

The chain uses TRBV6-2 or TRBV6-3 and TRBJ2-7, with D perhaps TRBD1 (5 bases). V lost 0 bases and J lost 2, with 5 bases in between. The CDR3 length is 13 residues. Germline CDR1 and CDR2: MNHEY and SVGEGT. The CDR3 DNA reads TGTGCCAGCAGTTACTCCAGGGCCTACGAGCAGTACTTC. Translation: CASSYSRAYEQYF.

The V gene is TRBV11-3, the J gene TRBJ1-1; weak D call: TRBD1 (6 bases). The CDR3 loop spans 13 amino acids. The germline V gene encodes CDR1 SGHNT and CDR2 YENEEA. The V end was cut by 6 bases, the J end by 2 bases, with 10 bases between. The CDR3 bases are TGTGCCAGCAGTTACAGGGAAAACACTGAAGCTTTCTTT. Protein sequence: CASSYRENTEAFF. Variable domain in full (rest from reference TRBV11-3 and TRBJ1-1): EAGVVQSPRYKIIEKKQPVAFWCNPISGHNTLYWYLQNLGQGPELLIRYENEEAVDDSQLPKDRFSAERLKGVDSTLKIQPAELGDSAVYLCASSYRENTEAFFGQGTRLTVV.

The sample holds one count of this clone. The chain links TRBV18 to TRBJ2-7, with D possibly TRBD1 on 6 matching bases. Germline CDR1 KGHSH, CDR2 LQKENI. V was pared by 3 bases and J by 3 bases, with 15 bases between. This CDR3 has 15 residues. CDR3 DNA sequence: TGTGCCAGCTCACCCTCAGGGGCGCTTGGCTACGAGCAGTACTTC. It translates to CASSPSGALGYEQYF.

The chain carries TRBV18 and TRBJ1-2, with D unresolved. With 1 base removed from V and 6 bases from J, the gap between germline ends came to 12 bases. The CDR3 runs to 14 residues. Germline CDR1 is KGHSH and CDR2 is LQKENI. The CDR3 spells CASSPQEQNHGYTF. CDR3 DNA: TGTGCCAGCTCACCACAGGAACAGAACCATGGCTACACCTTC.

The chain carries TRBV29-1 and TRBJ2-5; a weak D match, TRBD1 (5 bases). CDR1 and CDR2 from the germline V gene are SQVTM and ANQGSEA. There are 14 residues in the CDR3. The V and J ends lost 0 bases and 5 bases respectively, with 13 bases between them. CDR3 bases: TGCAGCGTTGAAGAAGTTGCAGGGCGGGAGACCCAGTACTTC. Translated, it gives CSVEEVAGRETQYF.

The V and J genes are TRBV24-1 and TRBJ2-1; the match to TRBD1 covers 9 bases. V lost 4 bases to trimming and J lost 6 bases; unmatched junction nucleotides: 9. This CDR3 spans 16 amino acids. The germline CDR1 and CDR2 sequences are KGHDR and SFDVKD. CDR3 in DNA: TGTGCCACCAGTGAGGGAACCGGGACAGGGTTCAATGAGCAGTTCTTC. Protein: CATSEGTGTGFNEQFF.

The chain carries TRBV7-8 and TRBJ2-7; TRBD1 matches at 7 bases. Germline V gene sequence: CDR1 SGHVS, CDR2 FQNEAQ. The CDR3 is 13 amino acids. J lost 4 bases, V lost 5 bases, and 5 bases had no gene match. CDR3 coding DNA: TGTGCCAGCAGCACGGACAGGAGATACGAGCAGTACTTC. Translation: CASSTDRRYEQYF.

This clone was counted once. The chain combines TRBV7-2 with TRBJ2-3; 8 bases fit TRBD2. The ends lost 0 bases at V and 6 bases at J; junction bases unmatched: 11. Germline CDR1 SGHTA, CDR2 FQGNSA. The CDR3 is made up of 17 amino acids. CDR3 DNA sequence: TGTGCCAGCAGCTTAGCTGGGAGCGGGAGTGGAATGGATACGCAGTATTTT. It encodes CASSLAGSGSGMDTQYF.

The chain carries TRBV5-1 and TRBJ2-7, with 7 bases aligning to TRBD1. From germline, CDR1 is SGHRS and CDR2 YFSETQ. The trim removed 0 bases at V and 3 bases at J, leaving 3 bases unmatched. The CDR3 extends over 14 amino acids. The CDR3 coding sequence is TGCGCCAGCAGCTTGGTACAGGGGAGCTACGAGCAGTACTTC. It translates to CASSLVQGSYEQYF.

The chain has TRBV7-2 and TRBJ2-1, with TRBD2 matching 15 bases. After removal of 0 bases from V and 7 bases from J, the junction contained 4 bases not matched to a gene. This CDR3 has 17 amino acids. The germline CDR1 and CDR2 sequences are SGHTA and FQGNSA. CDR3 sequence: CASSLASGTSGRNEQFF. For the CDR3, the DNA is TGTGCCAGCAGCTTAGCCTCCGGGACTAGCGGGAGGAATGAGCAGTTCTTC.

V and J are TRBV27 and TRBJ1-5; D not resolved. From germline, CDR1 is MNHEY and CDR2 SMNVEV (reference sequence). The V end lost 5 bases, the J end lost 2 bases, and 16 bases lay between the germline ends. The CDR3 runs to 16 residues. The CDR3 loop reads CASSPDVRRGNQPQHF. CDR3 DNA sequence: TGTGCCAGCAGTCCCGACGTGCGACGGGGCAATCAGCCCCAGCATTTT.

The chain uses TRBV6-5 and TRBJ1-1, with TRBD1 matching over 10 bases. CDR1 and CDR2 (germline): MNHEY, SVGAGI. This CDR3 has 13 residues. V gave up 7 bases and J gave up 4 bases; unmatched junction bases: 3. The CDR3 region is CASMRTGGTEAFF. DNA for the CDR3: TGTGCCAGCATGCGGACAGGGGGCACTGAAGCTTTCTTT.

V and J are TRBV11-2 and TRBJ2-3, with a tentative D call TRBD2 (5 bases). In germline, CDR1 is SGHAT, CDR2 FQNNGV. V shed 4 bases and J shed 4 bases, with 12 bases lying between them. This CDR3 is 14 amino acids long. The CDR3 DNA is TGTGCCAGCAGCTCTTTGGGAGTTGCAGATACGCAGTATTTT. This encodes CASSSLGVADTQYF.

V usage is TRBV21-1 and J usage is TRBJ2-5; the tabulated D call, TRBD1, remains unverified against the DNA. TRBV21-1 is termed a pseudogene. There are 15 residues in the CDR3. The DNA for the CDR3 is TGTGCCAGCAGCATACAGGGACCACCTCGGGAGACCCAGTACTTC. Residues: CASSIQGPPRETQYF.